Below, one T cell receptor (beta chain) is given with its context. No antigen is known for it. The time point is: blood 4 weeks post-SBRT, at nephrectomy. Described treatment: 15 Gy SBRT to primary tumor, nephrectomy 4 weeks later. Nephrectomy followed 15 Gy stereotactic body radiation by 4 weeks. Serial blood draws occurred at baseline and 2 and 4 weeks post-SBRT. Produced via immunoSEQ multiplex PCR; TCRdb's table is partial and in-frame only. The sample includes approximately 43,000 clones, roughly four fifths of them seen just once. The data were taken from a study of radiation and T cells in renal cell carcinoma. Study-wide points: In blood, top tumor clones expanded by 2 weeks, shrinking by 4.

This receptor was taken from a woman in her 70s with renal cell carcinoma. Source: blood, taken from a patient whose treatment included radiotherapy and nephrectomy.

The CDR3 DNA is TGTGCCAGCAGCGTAGGTGGGGGCAATCAGCCCCAGCATTTT. Translation gives CASSVGGGNQPQHF. The chain carries TRBV9 and TRBJ1-5; D is undetermined. CDR1 is SGDLS, CDR2 YYNGEE, per germline. This CDR3 spans 14 amino acids. V dropped 0 bases and J dropped 2 bases, with 6 bases sitting between them.